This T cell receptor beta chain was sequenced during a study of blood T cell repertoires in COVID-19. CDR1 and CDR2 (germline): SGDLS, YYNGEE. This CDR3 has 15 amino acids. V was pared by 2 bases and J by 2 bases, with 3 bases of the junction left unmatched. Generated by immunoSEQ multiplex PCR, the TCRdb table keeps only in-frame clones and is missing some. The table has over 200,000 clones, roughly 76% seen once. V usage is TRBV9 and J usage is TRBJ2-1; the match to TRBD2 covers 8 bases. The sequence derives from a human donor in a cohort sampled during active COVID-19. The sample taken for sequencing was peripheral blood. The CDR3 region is CASSVNSGTYNEQFF. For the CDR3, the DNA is TGTGCCAGCAGCGTGAATAGCGGGACCTACAATGAGCAGTTCTTC.